This TCR beta chain originates from a study of shared clonotypes between healthy human individuals. Study-wide background: Each donor had three CD4 naive, three CD4 memory, two CD8 naive and one CD8 memory plate.

Clones were read by immunoSEQ multiplex PCR, and TCRdb kept only the in-frame ones, dropping some. The repertoire has 660,000 or so clones, around 96% of them found once; the top ten carry 0.11%. Naive CD8 cells lacked CD45RO, underwent positive selection for CCR7 and left out terminally differentiated effector memory CD45RA+ cells. With 3 bases clipped from V and 5 bases from J, the junction kept 10 bases outside the gene matches. The CDR3 totals 15 residues. CDR1 is SQVTM, CDR2 ANQGSEA, per germline. The sequence came from a woman aged 25-40 years in good health. Sequencing input: naive CD8+ T cells sorted from blood. V gene TRBV29-1 combines with J gene TRBJ1-2; 9 bases are shared with TRBD1. The CDR3 loop reads CSVEPGQGAAYGYTF. The CDR3 nucleotides are TGCAGCGTTGAGCCGGGACAGGGAGCAGCGTATGGCTACACCTTC. Variable domain in full (rest from reference TRBV29-1 and TRBJ1-2): SAVISQKPSRDICQRGTSLTIQCQVDSQVTMMFWYRQQPGQSLTLIATANQGSEATYESGFVIDKFPISRPNLTFSTLTVSNMSPEDSSIYLCSVEPGQGAAYGYTFGSGTRLTVV.